This T cell receptor (beta chain) is from a study of T cells after yellow fever vaccination. Study results and caveats: The secondary response was weaker but peaked faster, day 5 versus 15. Booster samples showed a return of most primary-vaccination clones (under 97% CD4, 88% CD8).

The ends were cut back, 4 bases at V and 2 bases at J, with 18 bases in the middle. The CDR3 extends over 17 amino acids. Per germline, CDR1 SGHTA and CDR2 FQGNSA. There are many counts of this clonotype. The antigen is undetermined. TCRdb redid the calling of the 5' RACE reads with MiXCR, one entry per CDR3 protein. Among approximately 110,000 distinct CDR3 sequences, around 7.4% were seen once, and the ten largest hold around 2.3%. This material consisted of CD4+ T cells sorted from PBMCs, taken roughly 10 days after the first yellow fever vaccination. The TCR sequence derives from a man younger than 35 who received the YFV17D yellow fever vaccine. J is TRBJ2-1 and V is TRBV7-2; D could derive from TRBD1 or TRBD2 (5 bases each). For the CDR3, the DNA is TGTGCCAGCAGCTCCCTGGGGGTCGGGGTAGCCTACAATGAGCAGTTCTTC. This encodes CASSSLGVGVAYNEQFF.